This T cell receptor (beta chain) was observed in a study of control samples from healthy donors and cancer patients. Profiled with immunoSEQ multiplex PCR; TCRdb holds only in-frame clones, not every one. Here the sample spans some 35,000 clones, around 93% being singletons. This CDR3 is 12 amino acids long. CDR1 and CDR2 from the germline V gene are PRHDT and FYEKMQ (reference sequence). V dropped 2 bases and J dropped 7 bases, with 6 bases sitting between them. The sample comprised PBMCs. The chain joins TRBV13 to TRBJ2-1; no definite D call. The origin of this receptor is a man aged 35 to 55 with colorectal cancer. The chain's CDR3 is CASSLRKNEQFF. As DNA, the CDR3 is TGTGCCAGCAGCTTAAGAAAAAATGAGCAGTTCTTC.